These 29 T cell receptor beta chains came from one sample sequenced in a study of identical twins. Each CDR3 protein is one row after TCRdb ran MiXCR on the 5' RACE reads. Of 400,000 to 500,000 distinct CDR3 sequences in the sample, over 11% were seen once. These data also featured in a second study, about yellow fever vaccine responses in identical twins.

Sequencing was performed on CD4+ T cells sorted from blood. The origin of the receptors is a woman aged 18-29 years in good health.

The chain uses TRBV27 and TRBJ2-1, with TRBD2 matching 7 bases. The CDR3 spans 15 residues. With 8 bases clipped from V and 0 bases from J, the junction kept 7 bases outside the gene matches. Germline V gene sequence: CDR1 MNHEY, CDR2 SMNVEV (reference sequence). Here the CDR3 DNA reads TGTGCCAGCGGCTCTAGCGGTAGCTCCTACAATGAGCAGTTCTTC. Translated, it gives CASGSSGSSYNEQFF.

The genes are TRBV18 and TRBJ2-3; D is undetermined. Trimming stripped 1 base from V and 5 bases from J, with 10 bases between. The CDR3 has 14 amino acids. Looked up from germline, CDR1 is KGHSH and CDR2 is LQKENI. The CDR3 DNA is TGTGCCAGCTCACCACAACAGAACCTAGATACGCAGTATTTT. Amino acid sequence: CASSPQQNLDTQYF.

This clonotype turned up a few times. The chain has TRBV20-1 and TRBJ2-3; 7 bases fit TRBD2. CDR3 size: 15 residues. The J segment lost 0 bases and the V segment lost 3 bases, leaving 6 bases of the junction unmatched. Germline V gene lookup returns CDR1 DFQATT and CDR2 SNEGSKA (reference sequence). Written as DNA, the CDR3 is TGCAGTGCTAGCTCCGGGACTATTAGCACAGATACGCAGTATTTT. Protein: CSASSGTISTDTQYF.

This clonotype was detected only a few times. This sequence joins TRBV27 and TRBJ2-5; D is perhaps TRBD2 (6 bases). The CDR3 spans 12 residues. CDR1 is MNHEY and CDR2 is SMNVEV in the germline V gene (reference sequence). Deletions cut 8 bases from V and 10 bases from J, with 17 bases between. The CDR3 sequence is CASSPGSGVQYF. In nucleotides, the CDR3 is TGTGCCAGCTCCCCGGGGTCGGGGGTCCAGTACTTC.

This clonotype was found a few times. The rearrangement joins TRBV12-3 or TRBV12-4 to TRBJ1-2; D call uncertain. V shed 6 bases and J shed 0 bases, with 14 bases lying between them. The CDR3 length is 15 residues. CDR3 loop: CASRSDGIPNYGYTF. CDR3 sequence (DNA): TGTGCCAGCAGAAGTGACGGAATTCCTAACTATGGCTACACCTTC.

The rearrangement uses TRBV5-1 and TRBJ2-7; TRBD2 might be the D (5 bases). CDR1 is SGHRS, CDR2 YFSETQ, per germline. V was cut by 6 bases and J by 4 bases, with 20 bases left in between. The CDR3 has 15 residues. CDR3: CASTPGGTWDYEQYF. For the CDR3, the DNA is TGCGCCAGCACCCCCGGAGGTACATGGGATTACGAGCAGTACTTC.

This chain uses TRBV10-2 with TRBJ2-2, with TRBD1 matching 7 bases. The junction had 3 bases not matched to a gene; V was cut back by 2 bases and J by 6 bases. The CDR3 spans 14 residues. In germline, CDR1 is WSHSY, CDR2 SAAADI. The CDR3 is CASSETGASGELFF. CDR3 DNA: TGCGCCAGCAGTGAGACAGGGGCTTCCGGGGAGCTGTTTTTT.

V is TRBV12-3 or TRBV12-4 and J is TRBJ2-7, with D perhaps TRBD1 (5 bases). V lost 4 bases to trimming and J lost 8 bases, with 12 bases between them. The CDR3 is 12 residues long. The CDR3 nucleotides are TGTGCCAGCAGTTCCGGACAACAAAAGCAGTACTTC. It specifies CASSSGQQKQYF.

This clonotype was counted ten times or more. The chain recombines TRBV12-3 or TRBV12-4 with TRBJ1-6; D not certain. This CDR3 has 12 amino acids. V was clipped by 6 bases and J by 7 bases, with 7 bases between them. Here the CDR3 reads CASRLGNSPLHF. Written as DNA, the CDR3 is TGTGCCAGCAGGCTTGGGAATTCACCCCTCCACTTT.

V and J are TRBV4-3 and TRBJ2-3; D possibly matches TRBD1 or TRBD2 (6 bases each). Looked up from germline, CDR1 is LGHNA and CDR2 is YSLEER. This CDR3 comprises 17 residues. Deletions cut 0 bases from V and 2 bases from J, with 15 bases between. The CDR3, as DNA: TGCGCCAGCAGCCAAGATTGGGGGGCGCGAGACACAGATACGCAGTATTTT. It yields the protein CASSQDWGARDTDTQYF.

The rearrangement uses TRBV1 and TRBJ2-5; TRBD1 is the table's D call and was not checked against the DNA. TRBV1 constitutes a pseudogene. The CDR3 length is 17 residues. The CDR3 protein is CTSSQEGAESSQETQYF. CDR3 nucleotide sequence: TGCACCAGCAGCCAAGAGGGGGCGGAGAGCTCCCAAGAGACCCAGTACTTC.

The chain combines TRBV10-3 with TRBJ2-3; 14 bases are shared with TRBD2. From germline, CDR1 is ENHRY and CDR2 SYGVKD. Trimming at V came to 7 bases and at J to 5 bases, leaving 8 bases not matched to a gene. CDR3 length: 16 amino acids. CDR3 sequence (DNA): TGTGCCATCACCTCGACTAGCGGGGGGGCCGTAGATACGCAGTATTTT. Its translation is CAITSTSGGAVDTQYF.

The chain employs TRBV11-1 and TRBJ2-3; 11 bases align to TRBD2. CDR1 and CDR2 (germline): SGHAT, FQDESV (reference sequence). There are 18 residues in the CDR3. Losses at the gene ends were 5 bases for V and 3 bases for J; bases not matched to a gene: 13. Here the CDR3 reads CASSPVPPLAGGTDTQYF. The DNA for the CDR3 is TGTGCCAGCAGCCCCGTACCCCCGCTAGCGGGAGGAACAGATACGCAGTATTTT. The full variable domain, in which reference TRBV11-1 and TRBJ2-3 provide the parts outside the CDR3, is EAEVAQSPRYKITEKSQAVAFWCDPISGHATLYWYRQILGQGPELLVQFQDESVVDDSQLPKDRFSAERLKGVDSTLKIQPAELGDSAMYLCASSPVPPLAGGTDTQYFGPGTRLTVL.

The chain carries TRBV27 and TRBJ2-3; D gene uncertain. Trimming took off 6 bases at V and 4 bases at J, with 14 bases between the two ends. Per germline, CDR1 MNHEY and CDR2 SMNVEV (reference sequence). The CDR3 sequence is 14 residues long. CDR3 sequence (DNA): TGTGCCAGCAGCTTTCCAGGACGCGCAGATACGCAGTATTTT. It specifies CASSFPGRADTQYF.

The sample holds a few counts of this clonotype. This chain links TRBV19 with TRBJ2-7; D is perhaps TRBD2 (5 bases). The CDR3 extends over 16 amino acids. V was shortened by 6 bases and J by 2 bases, with 20 bases between the two germline ends. Germline-derived CDR1 and CDR2 are LNHDA and SQIVND (reference sequence). The CDR3 sequence is CASSPSSGMRPYEQYF. CDR3 coding DNA: TGTGCCAGTAGCCCCTCATCGGGGATGCGTCCCTACGAGCAGTACTTC.

This clonotype occurred a few times. The chain joins TRBV27 to TRBJ1-3; a weak D match, TRBD1 (6 bases). CDR3 size: 15 residues. V lost 4 bases to trimming and J lost 0 bases, with 10 bases between them. CDR1 MNHEY and CDR2 SMNVEV come from the germline V gene (reference sequence). The CDR3 DNA sequence: TGTGCCAGCAGTTCGGACAGCCGCTCTGGAAACACCATATATTTT. It translates to CASSSDSRSGNTIYF.

This clonotype was seen ten or more times. The chain couples TRBV29-1 to TRBJ2-1; D not resolved. Per the germline V gene, CDR1 is SQVTM and CDR2 is ANQGSEA. Trimming shortened V by 0 bases and J by 7 bases, and 16 bases separated the two germline ends. This CDR3 has 15 amino acids. Here the CDR3 DNA reads TGCAGCGTTGAAGATCCACGCGGCGGCCTTAATGAGCAGTTCTTC. Translated, it gives CSVEDPRGGLNEQFF.

In its sample, this clonotype was seen a few times. This chain connects TRBV29-1 to TRBJ1-1; D call uncertain. The CDR3 length is 11 residues. The V end was cut by 0 bases, the J end by 12 bases, with 11 bases between. Germline-derived CDR1 and CDR2 are SQVTM and ANQGSEA. The DNA of the CDR3 is TGCAGCGTTGAAGAGGAGCCGGTCCCTTTCTTT. Translated: CSVEEEPVPFF.

This clonotype was detected many times. The gene calls are TRBV29-1 and TRBJ1-2; D is undetermined. CDR3 length equals 12 residues. Trimming shortened V by 8 bases and J by 8 bases, and 18 bases separated the two germline ends. Germline CDR1 and CDR2: SQVTM and ANQGSEA. Here the CDR3 reads CSYGPSFEGYTF. CDR3 coding DNA: TGCAGCTACGGGCCCTCTTTCGAGGGCTACACCTTC.

This clonotype has only a few counts. The genes are TRBV6-2 or TRBV6-3 and TRBJ2-7; the D is unclear. Trimming took off 6 bases at V and 6 bases at J, with 15 bases between the two ends. CDR3 length equals 13 residues. The germline V gene has CDR1 MNHEY and CDR2 SVGEGT. The CDR3 sequence: CASSFITSVEQYF. The DNA for the CDR3 is TGTGCCAGCAGCTTCATCACCTCCGTCGAGCAGTACTTC.

The chain recombines TRBV29-1 with TRBJ2-2; TRBD2 aligns across 8 bases. CDR1 is SQVTM, CDR2 ANQGSEA, per germline. Trimming cost V 5 bases and J 4 bases; bases outside gene matches: 9. The CDR3 length is 15 residues. CDR3 nucleotides: TGCAGCGTTCTCCTCGGGGGGGTAGGCACCGGGGAGCTGTTTTTT. Amino acids: CSVLLGGVGTGELFF.

This clonotype was recorded a few times. The CDR3 loop is CASRSNRGSYNSPLHF. CDR3 bases: TGTGCCAGCAGGAGTAACAGGGGATCCTATAATTCACCCCTCCACTTT. The rearrangement uses TRBV6-1 and TRBJ1-6; TRBD1 matches at 7 bases. Germline-derived CDR1 and CDR2 are MNHNS and SASEGT. The CDR3 runs to 16 residues. V lost 6 bases and J lost 1; bases outside the gene matches: 6.

This clonotype was detected a few times. This rearrangement joins TRBV29-1 to TRBJ2-1; D assignment may be TRBD1 or TRBD2 (6 bases each). Germline V gene lookup returns CDR1 SQVTM and CDR2 ANQGSEA. There are 14 residues in the CDR3. V was trimmed by 4 bases and J by 2 bases, leaving 12 bases between them. CDR3: CSVVGRGPYNEQFF. The CDR3 DNA sequence: TGCAGCGTTGTGGGTCGGGGGCCCTACAATGAGCAGTTCTTC.

The rearrangement uses TRBV2 and TRBJ2-5; 8 nucleotides line up with TRBD2. J was trimmed by 6 bases and V by 3 bases; bases with no gene match: 6. Germline V gene sequence: CDR1 SNHLY, CDR2 FYNNEI. The CDR3 is 14 residues long. The CDR3 DNA sequence: TGTGCCAGCAGTGATTCCGGGGGGGGAAAGACCCAGTACTTC. This gives the protein CASSDSGGGKTQYF.

This sequence joins TRBV3-1 and TRBJ2-5; possible D gene TRBD1, 5 bases. This CDR3 has 15 amino acids. Germline V gives CDR1 LGHDT, CDR2 YNNKEL (reference sequence). Deletions cut 7 bases from V and 1 base from J, with 16 bases between. The CDR3 DNA reads TGTGCCAGCACTAGGTCAGGGAATAGCCAAGAGACCCAGTACTTC. It codes for CASTRSGNSQETQYF.

This clonotype was found many times. This chain joins TRBV10-3 and TRBJ2-3; 8 bases line up with TRBD1. Germline V gene data show CDR1 as ENHRY and CDR2 as SYGVKD. The ends lost 2 bases at V and 9 bases at J; junction bases unmatched: 7. The CDR3 is 14 residues long. The CDR3 loop is CAISETGGFGTQYF. The CDR3, as DNA: TGTGCCATCAGTGAGACAGGGGGTTTCGGCACGCAGTATTTT.

This clonotype was observed many times. The V gene is TRBV10-3, the J gene TRBJ1-1; D is ambiguous. The CDR3 is made up of 12 amino acids. Deletions cut 3 bases from V and 5 bases from J, with 7 bases between. Germline V gene data show CDR1 as ENHRY and CDR2 as SYGVKD. The CDR3 sequence: CAISDQYTEAFF. CDR3 coding DNA: TGTGCCATCAGTGACCAGTATACTGAAGCTTTCTTT.

This clonotype was seen ten or more times. V gene TRBV5-1 combines with J gene TRBJ1-1; perhaps TRBD1 as D (5 bases). The CDR3 is made up of 15 amino acids. The germline V gene encodes CDR1 SGHRS and CDR2 YFSETQ. The V end was cut by 4 bases, the J end by 3 bases, with 16 bases between. CDR3 coding DNA: TGCGCCAGCAGCGATCTCCAGGGTTTGGACACTGAAGCTTTCTTT. Its protein product is CASSDLQGLDTEAFF.

The CDR3 DNA is TGTGCCAGCAGCCAAGGCCGACAGGGTAACCACGAGCAGTACTTC. It specifies CASSQGRQGNHEQYF. The chain links TRBV4-2 to TRBJ2-7; the match to TRBD1 covers 7 bases. V lost 1 base and J lost 5; bases outside the gene matches: 8. The CDR3 is 15 residues long. CDR1 is LGHNA, CDR2 YNFKEQ, per germline.